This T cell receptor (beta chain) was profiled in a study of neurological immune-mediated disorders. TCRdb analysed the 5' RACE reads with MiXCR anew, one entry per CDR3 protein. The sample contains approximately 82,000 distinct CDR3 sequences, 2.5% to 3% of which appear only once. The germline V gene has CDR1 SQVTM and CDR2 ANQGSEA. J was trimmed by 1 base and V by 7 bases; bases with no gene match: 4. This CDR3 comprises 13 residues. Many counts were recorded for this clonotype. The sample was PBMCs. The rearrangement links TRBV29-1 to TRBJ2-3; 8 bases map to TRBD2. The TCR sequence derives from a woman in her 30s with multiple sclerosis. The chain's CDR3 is CSAQAGGTDTQYF. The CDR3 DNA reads TGCAGCGCTCAAGCGGGGGGCACAGATACGCAGTATTTT.